Shown below are 30 T cell receptor beta chains from a single sample sequenced in a study of regulatory T cells in long-lasting Graves disease. Time point: persistent/refractory GD, antithyroid drugs over 5 years with positive TRAb. Extracted RNA from PBMCs served as the source of the TCR library. TCR beta libraries were built with iRepertoire HTBI primers and Arm-PCR of CDR3 regions. TCRdb independently ran MiXCR on the multiplex PCR reads; one entry per CDR3 protein. The sample consists of 350,000 to 450,000 distinct CDR3 sequences, less than 25% of them appearing once. The sample was peripheral blood mononuclear cells (PBMCs), taken when the disease was refractory, from a patient treated with antithyroid drugs. These receptors all come from a female donor with Graves disease.

The gene calls are TRBV7-2 and TRBJ2-1; 13 positions agree with TRBD2. CDR1 is SGHTA, CDR2 FQGNSA, per germline. The CDR3 consists of 21 residues. The junction had 13 bases not matched to a gene; V was cut back by 2 bases and J by 0 bases. CDR3 sequence: CASSLFGLAGAVPGSYNEQFF. The CDR3 region has the DNA TGTGCCAGCAGCTTATTTGGACTAGCGGGAGCAGTCCCCGGCTCCTACAATGAGCAGTTCTTC.

The chain joins TRBV20-1 to TRBJ2-7; 13 nucleotides match TRBD2. V lost 6 bases to trimming and J lost 3 bases; unmatched junction nucleotides: 2. Germline V CDR1 and CDR2: DFQATT, SNEGSKA (reference sequence). The CDR3 totals 13 residues. CDR3 region: CSAWTSGSYEQYF. In DNA form, the CDR3 reads TGCAGTGCGTGGACTAGCGGGAGCTACGAGCAGTACTTC.

The chain carries TRBV12-5 and TRBJ1-5, with D tentatively TRBD1 (5 bases). Trimming removed 3 bases from V and 5 bases from J, with 11 bases in between. CDR3 length: 14 amino acids. Germline V gives CDR1 LGHNT, CDR2 FRNRAP. DNA for the CDR3: TGTGCTAGTGGTTTCGACAGACCGCATCAGCCCCAGCATTTT. Amino acids: CASGFDRPHQPQHF.

There are many counts of this clonotype. The V call is TRBV28, the J call TRBJ2-5; TRBD2 might be the D (5 bases). V was shortened by 7 bases and J by 5 bases, with 17 bases between the two germline ends. The germline gives CDR1 MDHEN, CDR2 SYDVKM. The CDR3 has 14 amino acids. CDR3 in DNA: TGTGCCAGCACCGATCCCCGGAGGTGGGAGACCCAGTACTTC. This gives the protein CASTDPRRWETQYF.

In its sample, this clonotype was seen many times. J is TRBJ2-7 and V is TRBV6-9, with TRBD1 as a possible D gene (5 bases). The CDR3 sequence is 15 residues long. Germline V lookup: CDR1 MNHGY, CDR2 SVAAGI. Trimming removed 3 bases at V and 0 bases at J, with 12 bases between. The CDR3, as DNA: TGTGCCAGCAGTTACTCACCAGGGATCTCCTACGAGCAGTACTTC. Its protein is CASSYSPGISYEQYF.

The chain is built from TRBV9 and TRBJ2-2; 8 bases are shared with TRBD1. The CDR3 has 16 amino acids. In germline, CDR1 is SGDLS, CDR2 YYNGEE. J lost 7 bases, V lost 3 bases, and 11 bases had no gene match. The CDR3 DNA reads TGTGCCAGCAGCGCTCCCAGGGGGCTAACGGACGGGGAGCTGTTTTTT. Protein: CASSAPRGLTDGELFF.

J is TRBJ1-2 and V is TRBV6-2 or TRBV6-3; D is unresolved. The CDR3 extends over 16 amino acids. Trimming pared 5 bases from V and 3 bases from J, leaving 19 bases between. CDR1 is MNHEY and CDR2 is SVGEGT in the germline V gene. In nucleotides, the CDR3 is TGTGCCAGCAGTCCCATAATCGGGGAAGAGTACTATGGCTACACCTTC. Residues: CASSPIIGEEYYGYTF.

This clonotype was detected ten times or more. This rearrangement joins TRBV7-8 to TRBJ1-5; D perhaps matches TRBD1 (5 bases). CDR1 and CDR2 from the germline V gene are SGHVS and FQNEAQ. CDR3 size: 17 residues. V was pared by 1 base and J by 7 bases, with 20 bases between. In DNA form, the CDR3 reads TGTGCCAGCAGCTTAGGGCTAGGGTTCAGGGTTGGGCAGCCCCAGCATTTT. Encoded protein: CASSLGLGFRVGQPQHF.

The chain carries TRBV11-2 and TRBJ1-2; no reliable D call. CDR3 length equals 15 residues. V gave up 0 bases and J gave up 2 bases, with 10 bases separating them. Germline CDR1 is SGHAT and CDR2 is FQNNGV. The CDR3 loop is CASSLDLGSNYGYTF. The CDR3 DNA is TGTGCCAGCAGCTTAGATCTAGGCAGCAACTATGGCTACACCTTC.

This clonotype has ten or more counts. The chain carries TRBV28 and TRBJ2-7; 8 nucleotides agree with TRBD2. J was trimmed by 3 bases and V by 6 bases; bases with no gene match: 7. Germline values: CDR1 MDHEN, CDR2 SYDVKM. CDR3 length: 14 residues. The CDR3 DNA is TGTGCCAGCAGCTTAAGCGGGAGAGGCTACGAGCAGTACTTC. Its translation is CASSLSGRGYEQYF.

The chain is built from TRBV6-1 and TRBJ2-1; the match to TRBD1 covers 10 bases. Germline values: CDR1 MNHNS, CDR2 SASEGT. J gave up 3 bases and V 7 bases, and 6 bases lay outside the gene matches. CDR3 length: 15 amino acids. As DNA, the CDR3 is TGTGCCAGCACCCGGACAGGGGGAGTCTACAATGAGCAGTTCTTC. Protein sequence: CASTRTGGVYNEQFF.

This rearrangement joins TRBV5-8 to TRBJ1-2, with a possible D match to TRBD1 (6 bases). V lost 4 bases and J 5 bases, leaving 12 bases between the germline ends. The CDR3 totals 13 residues. The germline CDR1 and CDR2 sequences are SGHTS and YDEGEE. Here the CDR3 DNA reads TGTGCCAGCAGCCAATCAGGGGTGTATGGCTACACCTTC. It is translated as CASSQSGVYGYTF.

There are many counts of this clonotype. The chain combines TRBV11-2 with TRBJ2-7, with D possibly TRBD2 on 6 matching bases. V lost 8 bases to trimming and J lost 2 bases, with 13 bases between them. The germline gives CDR1 SGHAT, CDR2 FQNNGV. The CDR3 loop spans 13 amino acids. In nucleotides, the CDR3 is TGTGCCAGCGCCACGGGACTCCCCTACGAGCAGTACTTC. Amino acid sequence: CASATGLPYEQYF.

Ten or more counts support this clonotype. The chain carries TRBV10-3 and TRBJ1-1; 9 bases are a match to TRBD1. The J segment lost 4 bases and the V segment lost 6 bases, leaving 6 bases of the junction unmatched. Germline V gives CDR1 ENHRY, CDR2 SYGVKD. The CDR3 runs 14 residues. The CDR3 protein is CAIRQQGASTEAFF. The CDR3 bases are TGTGCCATCAGACAACAGGGGGCGAGCACTGAAGCTTTCTTT.

As regards this clonotype: A much larger clone lies a single base off, so this may be a read error. The rearrangement links TRBV7-2 to TRBJ2-7; 10 nucleotides align to TRBD2. The J segment lost 4 bases and the V segment lost 4 bases, leaving 10 bases of the junction unmatched. The CDR3 consists of 16 residues. The V gene's germline CDR1 is SGHTA and CDR2 FQGNSA. Written as DNA, the CDR3 is TGTGCCAGCAGCTCAGCGGGCCTAGCGGGAGTATACGAGCAGTACTTC. This codes for CASSSAGLAGVYEQYF.

In DNA, the CDR3 is TGCGCCAGCAGCTTAACAGGAGTCGCGGAGACCCAGTACTTC. Translating it yields CASSLTGVAETQYF. The chain is built from TRBV5-1 and TRBJ2-5, with D tentatively TRBD1 (5 bases). CDR3 size: 14 residues. The V gene's germline CDR1 is SGHRS and CDR2 YFSETQ. V was trimmed by 2 bases and J by 5 bases, leaving 13 bases between them.

Concerning this clonotype: A much larger clone differs from this one at a single base, so this may be a read error. The chain links TRBV27 to TRBJ1-1; the D gene is possibly TRBD1 (5 bases). This CDR3 has 15 residues. Germline CDR1 and CDR2: MNHEY and SMNVEV (reference sequence). The CDR3 protein is CASSLSGPVGTDAFF. CDR3 coding DNA: TGTGCCAGCAGTTTATCGGGACCCGTTGGCACTGACGCTTTCTTT.

The V call is TRBV7-9, the J call TRBJ2-5; D gene uncertain. CDR1 and CDR2 (germline): SEHNR, FQNEAQ (reference sequence). Trimming removed 2 bases at V and 2 bases at J, with 9 bases between. This CDR3 is 14 amino acids long. The CDR3 DNA sequence: TGTGCCAGCAGCTTACCCCGCTCGCAAGAGACCCAGTACTTC. Encoded protein: CASSLPRSQETQYF. The variable domain in full, with the rest retrieved from reference TRBV7-9 and TRBJ2-5, is DTGVSQNPRHKITKRGQNVTFRCDPISEHNRLYWYRQTLGQGPEFLTYFQNEAQLEKSRLLSDRFSAERPKGSFSTLEIQRTEQGDSAMYLCASSLPRSQETQYFGPGTRLLVL.

This clonotype was observed a handful of times. The chain employs TRBV2 and TRBJ2-1; 7 bases line up with TRBD2. V dropped 6 bases and J dropped 3; count of bases not matched to a gene: 11. CDR3 length: 16 residues. Germline V gene lookup returns CDR1 SNHLY and CDR2 FYNNEI. CDR3 DNA: TGTGCCAGCAGCCCGTATGCAGCGGGGTTCTACAATGAGCAGTTCTTC. This gives the protein CASSPYAAGFYNEQFF.

The V and J genes are TRBV6-2 or TRBV6-3 and TRBJ2-7; D unclear. V was cut by 4 bases and J by 5 bases, with 12 bases left in between. In germline, CDR1 is MNHEY, CDR2 SVGEGT. This CDR3 has 13 residues. The CDR3 DNA follows: TGTGCCAGCAGTTTTGTCGGTTTGAACGAGCAGTACTTC. Amino acid sequence: CASSFVGLNEQYF.

This clonotype was picked up many times. The J gene is TRBJ1-1, the V gene TRBV10-1; D ambiguous. The CDR3 contains 13 residues. Germline CDR1 WNHNN, CDR2 SYGVQD (reference sequence). V shed 2 bases and J shed 1 base, with 5 bases lying between them. The CDR3 DNA reads as TGCGCCAGCAGTGAGGGGAAGAACACTGAAGCTTTCTTT. Residues: CASSEGKNTEAFF.

J is TRBJ2-5 and V is TRBV20-1, with 9 bases fitting TRBD1. Germline V gene lookup returns CDR1 DFQATT and CDR2 SNEGSKA (reference sequence). V was pared by 5 bases and J by 6 bases, with 7 bases of the junction left unmatched. This CDR3 has 13 residues. The CDR3 nucleotides are TGCAGTGCTCAGGACAGGGGCCGAAAGACCCAGTACTTC. Protein sequence: CSAQDRGRKTQYF.

J is TRBJ2-7 and V is TRBV27; 7 nucleotides line up with TRBD1. The CDR3 covers 13 residues. Germline V lookup: CDR1 MNHEY, CDR2 SMNVEV (reference sequence). V trimming: 4 bases; J trimming: 6 bases; junction bases outside the gene matches: 6. The CDR3 loop is CASSWDSRGEQYF. The CDR3 DNA sequence: TGTGCCAGCAGTTGGGACAGCCGGGGCGAGCAGTACTTC.

The sample holds a few counts of this clonotype. The V and J genes are TRBV6-5 and TRBJ2-5; the D gene is possibly TRBD2 (5 bases). Looked up from germline, CDR1 is MNHEY and CDR2 is SVGAGI. This CDR3 contains 14 residues. V was clipped by 0 bases and J by 4 bases, with 9 bases between them. CDR3 in amino acids: CASSYSEVRETQYF. CDR3 nucleotides: TGTGCCAGCAGTTACTCGGAGGTTCGAGAGACCCAGTACTTC.

This clonotype occurred many times. The gene calls are TRBV18 and TRBJ2-7; no definite D call. Deletions cut 3 bases from V and 6 bases from J, with 12 bases between. The length of the CDR3 is 13 residues. CDR1 and CDR2 from the germline V gene are KGHSH and LQKENI. The DNA for the CDR3 is TGTGCCAGCTCACCCCCGGACGGCGCCGAGCAGTACTTC. This encodes CASSPPDGAEQYF.

This clonotype was observed at least ten times. This chain joins TRBV12-3 or TRBV12-4 and TRBJ2-6; D gene uncertain. V dropped 7 bases and J dropped 0 bases, with 7 bases sitting between them. The CDR3 has 14 amino acids. CDR3 in amino acids: CASKPVSGANVLTF. Here the CDR3 DNA reads TGTGCCAGCAAACCCGTCTCTGGGGCCAACGTCCTGACTTTC.

This clonotype has a handful of counts. The chain has TRBV30 and TRBJ1-5, with D possibly TRBD1 on 6 matching bases. Germline CDR1 reads GTSNPN; CDR2 reads SVGIG (reference sequence). This CDR3 spans 13 amino acids. V shed 1 base and J shed 6 bases, with 10 bases lying between them. In DNA, the CDR3 is TGTGCCTGGAGTGGGGGGGCGACTCAGCCCCAGCATTTT. Protein: CAWSGGATQPQHF.

The V call is TRBV9, the J call TRBJ2-5; 10 nucleotides line up with TRBD2. Germline CDR1 reads SGDLS; CDR2 reads YYNGEE. Unmatched junction bases numbered 12, after V lost 3 bases and J lost 4 bases. CDR3 size: 17 residues. CDR3 DNA: TGTGCCAGCAGCGGATTTCGCCTAGCGGGAGCTGGAGAGACCCAGTACTTC. Translated: CASSGFRLAGAGETQYF.

This clonotype was counted many times. The chain uses TRBV28 and TRBJ1-5; the D gene is possibly TRBD1 (5 bases). Germline CDR1 reads MDHEN; CDR2 reads SYDVKM. V gave up 5 bases and J gave up 6 bases, with 17 bases separating them. The CDR3 runs to 15 residues. The DNA of the CDR3 is TGTGCCAGCAGTCCGCCGCGGGGGATGGGTCAGCCCCAGCATTTT. Translation: CASSPPRGMGQPQHF.

This clonotype was recorded many times. The CDR3 spells CASSYPLLGQETQYF. DNA for the CDR3: TGTGCCAGCAGTTACCCCCTCCTGGGGCAAGAGACCCAGTACTTC. This chain uses TRBV6-5 with TRBJ2-5; D is ambiguous. The V end lost 2 bases, the J end lost 2 bases, and 12 bases lay between the germline ends. The CDR3 has 15 amino acids. Germline V gene data show CDR1 as MNHEY and CDR2 as SVGAGI.